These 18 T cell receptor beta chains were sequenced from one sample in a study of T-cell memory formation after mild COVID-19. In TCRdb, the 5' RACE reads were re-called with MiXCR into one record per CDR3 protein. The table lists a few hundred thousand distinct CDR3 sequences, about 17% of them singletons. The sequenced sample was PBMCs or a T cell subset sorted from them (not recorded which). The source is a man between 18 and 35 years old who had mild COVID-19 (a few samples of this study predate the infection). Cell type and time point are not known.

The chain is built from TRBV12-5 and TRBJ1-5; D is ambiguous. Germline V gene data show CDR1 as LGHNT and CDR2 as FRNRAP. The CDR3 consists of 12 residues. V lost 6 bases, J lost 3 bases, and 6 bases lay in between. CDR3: CASGWNNQPQHF. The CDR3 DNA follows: TGTGCTAGTGGCTGGAACAATCAGCCCCAGCATTTT. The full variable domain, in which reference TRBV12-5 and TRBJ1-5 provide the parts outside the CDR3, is DARVTQTPRHKVTEMGQEVTMRCQPILGHNTVFWYRQTMMQGLELLAYFRNRAPLDDSGMPKDRFSAEMPDATLATLKIQPSEPRDSAVYFCASGWNNQPQHFGDGTRLSIL.

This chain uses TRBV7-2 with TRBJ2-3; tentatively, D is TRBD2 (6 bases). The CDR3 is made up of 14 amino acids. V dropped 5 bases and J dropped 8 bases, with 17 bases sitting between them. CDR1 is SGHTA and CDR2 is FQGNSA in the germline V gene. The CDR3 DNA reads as TGTGCCAGCAGCCCGCTTCGTACCGGGGGTACGCAGTATTTT. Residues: CASSPLRTGGTQYF.

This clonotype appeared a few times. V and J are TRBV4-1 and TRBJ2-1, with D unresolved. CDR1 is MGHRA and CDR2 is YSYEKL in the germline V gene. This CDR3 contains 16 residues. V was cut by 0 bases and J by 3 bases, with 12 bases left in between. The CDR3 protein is CASSQEADESYNEQFF. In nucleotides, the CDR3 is TGCGCCAGCAGCCAAGAGGCCGATGAGAGCTACAATGAGCAGTTCTTC.

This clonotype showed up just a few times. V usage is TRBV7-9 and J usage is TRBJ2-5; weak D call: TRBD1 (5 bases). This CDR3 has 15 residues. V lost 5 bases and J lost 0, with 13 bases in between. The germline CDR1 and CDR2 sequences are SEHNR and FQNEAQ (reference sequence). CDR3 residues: CASSLPRANQETQYF. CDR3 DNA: TGTGCCAGCAGCCTCCCCAGGGCGAACCAAGAGACCCAGTACTTC.

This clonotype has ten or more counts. Written as DNA, the CDR3 is TGTGCCAGCTCGCAATCTACCCAATCTTCACCCCTCCACTTT. This sequence encodes CASSQSTQSSPLHF. The gene calls are TRBV18 and TRBJ1-6, with no clear D. V was cut by 6 bases and J by 9 bases, with 15 bases left in between. CDR1 and CDR2 (germline): KGHSH, LQKENI. CDR3 length equals 14 residues.

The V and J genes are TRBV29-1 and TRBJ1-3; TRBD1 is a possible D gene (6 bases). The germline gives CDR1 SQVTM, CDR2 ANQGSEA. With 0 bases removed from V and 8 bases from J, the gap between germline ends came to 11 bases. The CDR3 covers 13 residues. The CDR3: CSVEDPRGHTIYF. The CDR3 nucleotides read TGCAGCGTTGAAGATCCCAGGGGTCACACCATATATTTT.

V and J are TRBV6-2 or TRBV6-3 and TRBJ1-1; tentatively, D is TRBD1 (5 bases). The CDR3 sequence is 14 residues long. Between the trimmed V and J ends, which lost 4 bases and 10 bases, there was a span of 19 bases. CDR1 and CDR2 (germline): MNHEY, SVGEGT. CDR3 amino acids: CASSSGQGVGGAFF. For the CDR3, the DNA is TGTGCCAGCAGTTCTGGGCAGGGAGTCGGGGGAGCTTTCTTT.

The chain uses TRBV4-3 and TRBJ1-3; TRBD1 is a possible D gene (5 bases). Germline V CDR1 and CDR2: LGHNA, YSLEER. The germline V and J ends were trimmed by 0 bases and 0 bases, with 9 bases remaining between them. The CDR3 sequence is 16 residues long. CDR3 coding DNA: TGCGCCAGCAGCCAAGATTCTAGGGGCTCTGGAAACACCATATATTTT. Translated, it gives CASSQDSRGSGNTIYF.

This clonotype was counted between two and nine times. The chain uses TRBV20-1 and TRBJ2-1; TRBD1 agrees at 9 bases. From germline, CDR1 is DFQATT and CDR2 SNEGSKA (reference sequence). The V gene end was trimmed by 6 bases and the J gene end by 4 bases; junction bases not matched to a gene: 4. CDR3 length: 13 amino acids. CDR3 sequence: CSAGTGIYNEQFF. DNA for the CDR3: TGCAGTGCCGGGACAGGGATATACAATGAGCAGTTCTTC.

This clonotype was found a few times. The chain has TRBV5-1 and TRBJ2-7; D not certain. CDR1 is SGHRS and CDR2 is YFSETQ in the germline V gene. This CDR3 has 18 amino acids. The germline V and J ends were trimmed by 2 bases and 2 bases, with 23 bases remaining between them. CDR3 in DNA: TGCGCCAGCAGCTTCCTTCCGGGTGACGCCGAGGCCCCCTACGAGCAGTACGTC. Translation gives CASSFLPGDAEAPYEQYV.

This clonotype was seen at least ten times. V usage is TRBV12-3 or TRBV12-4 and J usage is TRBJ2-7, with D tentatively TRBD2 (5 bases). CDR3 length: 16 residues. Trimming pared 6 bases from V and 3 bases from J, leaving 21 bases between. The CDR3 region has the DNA TGTGCCAGCAGGAGGGAAGGTAGCGAGCCCCTCTACGAGCAGTACTTC. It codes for CASRREGSEPLYEQYF.

CDR3 nucleotide sequence: TGTGCCAGCAGCTACGGGACTAGCGGGCTCACAGATACGCAGTATTTT. This encodes CASSYGTSGLTDTQYF. The rearrangement links TRBV7-3 to TRBJ2-3; 12 bases match TRBD2. With V trimmed by 4 bases and J by 2 bases, 4 bases remained unmatched. CDR1 SGHTA and CDR2 FQGTGA come from the germline V gene. The CDR3 sequence is 16 residues long.

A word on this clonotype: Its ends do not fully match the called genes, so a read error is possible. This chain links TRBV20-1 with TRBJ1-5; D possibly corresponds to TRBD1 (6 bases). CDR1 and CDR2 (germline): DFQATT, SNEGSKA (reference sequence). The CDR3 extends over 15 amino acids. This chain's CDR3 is CSARDRGTNNQHQHF. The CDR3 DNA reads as TGCAGTGCTAGAGATAGGGGGACGAACAATCAGCACCAGCATTTT.

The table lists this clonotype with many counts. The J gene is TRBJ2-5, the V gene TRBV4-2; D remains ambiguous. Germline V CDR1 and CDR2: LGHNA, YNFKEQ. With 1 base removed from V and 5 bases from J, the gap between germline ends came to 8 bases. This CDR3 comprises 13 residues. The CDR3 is CASSQVVQETQYF. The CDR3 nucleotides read TGTGCCAGCAGCCAAGTGGTGCAGGAGACCCAGTACTTC.

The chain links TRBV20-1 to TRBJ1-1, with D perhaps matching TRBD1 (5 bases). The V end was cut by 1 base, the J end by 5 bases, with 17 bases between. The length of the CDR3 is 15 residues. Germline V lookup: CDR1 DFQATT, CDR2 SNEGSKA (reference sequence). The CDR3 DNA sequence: TGCAGTGCTAGAGCGTGGGGGGGAGTAAGAACTGAAGCTTTCTTT. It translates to CSARAWGGVRTEAFF.

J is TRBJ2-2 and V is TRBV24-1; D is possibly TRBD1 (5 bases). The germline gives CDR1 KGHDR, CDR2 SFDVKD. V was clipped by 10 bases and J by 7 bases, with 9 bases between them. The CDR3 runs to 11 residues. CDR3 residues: CATQGVGELFF. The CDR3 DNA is TGTGCCACGCAGGGTGTCGGGGAGCTGTTTTTT.

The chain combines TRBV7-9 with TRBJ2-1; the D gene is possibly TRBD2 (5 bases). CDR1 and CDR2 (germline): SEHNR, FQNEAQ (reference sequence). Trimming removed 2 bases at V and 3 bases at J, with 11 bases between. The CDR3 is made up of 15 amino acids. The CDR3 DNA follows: TGTGCCAGCAGCTTACTTAGCGTAATCTACAATGAGCAGTTCTTC. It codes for CASSLLSVIYNEQFF.

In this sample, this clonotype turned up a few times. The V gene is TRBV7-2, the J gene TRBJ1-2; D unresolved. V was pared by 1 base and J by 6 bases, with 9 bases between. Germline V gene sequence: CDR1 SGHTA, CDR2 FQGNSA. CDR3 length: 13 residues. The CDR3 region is CASSLGPLDGYTF. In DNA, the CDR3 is TGTGCCAGCAGCTTAGGTCCCCTAGATGGCTACACCTTC.